Ten or more counts support the clone carrying this TCR beta chain. These data come from a study of identical twins. Trimming left V 10 bases short and J 7 bases short, with 13 bases between. The CDR3 runs to 12 residues. MiXCR, run by TCRdb on the 5' RACE reads, gives a single entry per CDR3 protein. Among more than 650,000 distinct CDR3 sequences listed, around 5.7% were seen once. The sequencing input was naive T cells sorted from blood. The chain is built from TRBV12-3 or TRBV12-4 and TRBJ2-2; D may match TRBD1 or TRBD2 (5 bases each). The source of this sequence is a man younger than 30 in good health. This chain's CDR3 is CATAGAFGELFF. CDR3 DNA: TGTGCCACGGCCGGGGCTTTCGGGGAGCTGTTTTTT.